These T cell receptor beta chains were read from a single sample in a study of blood T cell repertoires in COVID-19. Method: immunoSEQ multiplex PCR; TCRdb's copy keeps in-frame clones and lacks some. Of 250,000 to 300,000 clones in the sample, approximately 89% were seen once. Sequencing used peripheral blood. These receptors all stem from a woman aged 25 to 39 with COVID-19, enrolled during active disease. Both conserved end residues are trimmed from each CDR3. The D gene is left open where the match is weak. Size tells how often a clone was seen (once, few, many) or the class of an expanded clone, and some rows leave it out.

V	size	D	CDR3
TRBV6-5	-	-	ASKRGITGEQF
TRBV30	-	-	AWSDGFSNEKLF
TRBV19	-	-	ASSPTQAYEQY
TRBV7-9	-	-	ASSLDLFFTGELF
TRBV19	-	-	ASSPRKPGNTIY
TRBV27	-	TRBD1	ASSSGTGDNEKLF
TRBV6-5	-	TRBD1	ASSYQGTGDFYGYT
TRBV5-4	-	TRBD1	ASSQGQVVDEKLF
TRBV2	-	TRBD1	ASRNRGTGNTIY
TRBV3-1/TRBV3-2	-	-	ASSSYSEPNYGYT
TRBV6-5	-	TRBD1	ASRPRGQAPAPQH
TRBV7-3	-	TRBD2	ASSLMGGARAGELF
TRBV6-5	-	TRBD1	ASTLRGRNYGYT
TRBV5-4	-	-	ASSLGLNYGYT
TRBV30	-	TRBD2	AWSRKGGTYQTSGRTGGYNEQF
TRBV19	-	TRBD1	ASSTTGDATNEKLF
TRBV5-5	-	-	ASSFQGRADTQY
TRBV27	-	-	ASSPLTGNTEAF
TRBV30	-	TRBD1	AWRTGYGYT
TRBV10-1	-	-	AILGRATDTQY
TRBV7-2	-	TRBD1	ASSLARDRSGGYT
TRBV24-1	-	TRBD1	ATSDPGTGGYEQY
TRBV15	-	-	ATSREYGAGSYGYT
TRBV11-2	-	TRBD1	ASSPGQGVATEAF
TRBV30	-	TRBD1	AWSEGTGGSPLH
TRBV27	-	-	ASRSRDPLWPQH
TRBV28	-	-	ASAGTNNSPLH
TRBV6-6	once	TRBD1	ASTTTTTGSSGYT
TRBV6-6	-	TRBD2	ASSRNLGAGRENTQY
TRBV11-2	-	-	ASSPEVGKLF